The 14 T cell receptor beta chains below come from one sample, sequenced in a study of blood T cell repertoires in COVID-19. Using immunoSEQ multiplex PCR, the repertoire was profiled, and TCRdb retains in-frame clones only, with some absent. The profile shows roughly 160,000 clones, around 82% of them singletons. The sequenced sample was peripheral blood. These receptors were taken from a woman over 75 with active or convalescent COVID-19.

This sequence joins TRBV14 and TRBJ2-2; perhaps TRBD1 as D (6 bases). The ends were cut back, 8 bases at V and 1 base at J, with 8 bases in the middle. Germline V gene lookup returns CDR1 SGHDN and CDR2 FVKESK. CDR3 size: 13 residues. This chain's CDR3 is CASQQGNTGELFF. CDR3 nucleotides: TGTGCCAGCCAACAGGGGAACACCGGGGAGCTGTTTTTT.

The chain combines TRBV15 with TRBJ2-1, with TRBD2 matching over 8 bases. With V trimmed by 3 bases and J by 0 bases, 4 bases remained unmatched. This CDR3 has 16 residues. Germline CDR1 reads LNHNV; CDR2 reads YYDKDF (reference sequence). The CDR3 sequence: CATSRRSGSSYNEQFF. The CDR3 DNA sequence: TGTGCCACCAGCAGGAGGAGCGGGAGCTCCTACAATGAGCAGTTCTTC. Filled out from reference TRBV15 and TRBJ2-1, the complete variable domain reads DAMVIQNPRYQVTQFGKPVTLSCSQTLNHNVMYWYQQKSSQAPKLLFHYYDKDFNNEADTPDNFQSRRPNTSFCFLDIRSPGLGDTAMYLCATSRRSGSSYNEQFFGPGTRLTVL.

DNA for the CDR3: TGTGCCAGCAGTTTATATGGGGGGATGGGGAGCGGGAACACTGAAGCTTTCTTT. This gives the protein CASSLYGGMGSGNTEAFF. This chain uses TRBV28 with TRBJ1-1, with D perhaps TRBD1 (5 bases). Germline CDR1 is MDHEN and CDR2 is SYDVKM. The CDR3 runs 18 residues. V lost 1 base and J lost 1, with 19 bases in between.

This chain joins TRBV11-2 and TRBJ1-1; 9 nucleotides line up with TRBD1. With V trimmed by 3 bases and J by 6 bases, 5 bases remained unmatched. Germline CDR1 and CDR2: SGHAT and FQNNGV. This CDR3 spans 14 amino acids. The CDR3, as DNA: TGTGCCAGCAGCTTTAGACAGGGGGTGGCTGAAGCTTTCTTT. This translates into CASSFRQGVAEAFF.

The chain couples TRBV9 to TRBJ1-4; unclear D gene. The V end lost 4 bases, the J end lost 8 bases, and 9 bases lay between the germline ends. This CDR3 region has 12 residues. The germline V gene encodes CDR1 SGDLS and CDR2 YYNGEE. The CDR3, as DNA: TGTGCCAGCAGCCTAGGCGGGGAAAAACTGTTTTTT. It is translated as CASSLGGEKLFF.

The chain employs TRBV11-2 and TRBJ2-7, with TRBD1 matching 12 bases. The V gene's germline CDR1 is SGHAT and CDR2 FQNNGV. V lost 6 bases, J lost 6 bases, and 9 bases stayed unmatched. The CDR3 covers 15 residues. The DNA of the CDR3 is TGTGCCAGCAGAACGACCGGGACAGGGGGCGGCGAGCAGTACTTC. Its protein product is CASRTTGTGGGEQYF.

The rearrangement uses TRBV21-1 and TRBJ2-7; the table's D call, TRBD2, has no DNA check behind it. TRBV21-1 is an annotated pseudogene. The CDR3 contains 15 residues. The CDR3 DNA is TGTGCCAGCAGCCCCATGTGGCTAGCGCCCTACGAGCAGTACTTC. Protein product: CASSPMWLAPYEQYF.

V is TRBV2 and J is TRBJ2-7; 8 positions match TRBD2. Germline V gene sequence: CDR1 SNHLY, CDR2 FYNNEI. The CDR3 has 17 residues. The J segment lost 5 bases and the V segment lost 6 bases, leaving 18 bases of the junction unmatched. The CDR3 loop is CASSQRVTSRGGNEQYF. CDR3 bases: TGTGCCAGCAGCCAAAGGGTAACTAGCCGGGGGGGGAACGAGCAGTACTTC. Based on the CDR3 plus reference TRBV2 and TRBJ2-7, the full variable domain is EPEVTQTPSHQVTQMGQEVILRCVPISNHLYFYWYRQILGQKVEFLVSFYNNEISEKSEIFDDQFSVERPDGSNFTLKIRSTKLEDSAMYFCASSQRVTSRGGNEQYFGPGTRLTVT.

The rearrangement joins TRBV9 to TRBJ1-2, with D perhaps matching TRBD1 (5 bases). The germline V and J ends were trimmed by 4 bases and 0 bases, with 13 bases remaining between them. Germline values: CDR1 SGDLS, CDR2 YYNGEE. The CDR3 runs to 15 residues. For the CDR3, the DNA is TGTGCCAGCAGCAACCGACAGTCTCCTAACTATGGCTACACCTTC. Translation: CASSNRQSPNYGYTF. Filled out from reference TRBV9 and TRBJ1-2, the complete variable domain reads DSGVTQTPKHLITATGQRVTLRCSPRSGDLSVYWYQQSLDQGLQFLIQYYNGEERAKGNILERFSAQQFPDLHSELNLSSLELGDSALYFCASSNRQSPNYGYTFGSGTRLTVV.

This clone has more than one count but fewer than ten. In DNA, the CDR3 is TGTGCCAGCAGCCTACTAGCGTCTGATACGCAGTATTTT. It is translated as CASSLLASDTQYF. V is TRBV3-1 (or the pseudogene TRBV3-2) and J is TRBJ2-3, with TRBD2 matching over 7 bases. This CDR3 has 13 amino acids. V lost 4 bases to trimming and J lost 6 bases; unmatched junction nucleotides: 4. Germline-derived CDR1 and CDR2 are LGHDT and YNNKEL (reference sequence).

The chain uses TRBV28 and TRBJ1-1; D might be TRBD1 (5 bases). The CDR3 sequence is 14 residues long. Germline V gives CDR1 MDHEN, CDR2 SYDVKM. V was trimmed by 3 bases and J by 8 bases, leaving 16 bases between them. CDR3 in amino acids: CASSFSPTTAEAFF. For the CDR3, the DNA is TGTGCCAGCAGTTTCTCTCCAACGACAGCCGAAGCTTTCTTT.

The chain combines TRBV19 with TRBJ2-4; D gene unclear. This CDR3 contains 13 residues. Trimming removed 6 bases at V and 3 bases at J, with 9 bases between. CDR1 and CDR2 from the germline V gene are LNHDA and SQIVND (reference sequence). The CDR3 spells CASSATGKNIQYF. The CDR3 coding sequence is TGTGCCAGTAGCGCTACGGGCAAAAACATTCAGTACTTC.

The J gene is TRBJ1-2, the V gene TRBV20-1, with D unresolved. The germline V gene has CDR1 DFQATT and CDR2 SNEGSKA (reference sequence). Trimming left V 3 bases short and J 8 bases short, with 10 bases between. This CDR3 is 11 amino acids long. CDR3 protein: CSASPERGYTF. The CDR3 DNA is TGCAGTGCTAGTCCGGAGAGAGGCTACACCTTC.

This chain links TRBV11-3 with TRBJ2-1; possible D gene TRBD2, 5 bases. The V end lost 5 bases, the J end lost 5 bases, and 16 bases lay between the germline ends. CDR3 size: 15 residues. From germline, CDR1 is SGHNT and CDR2 YENEEA. In DNA, the CDR3 is TGTGCCAGCAGCCCCTCGAGGGCACCAAACAATGAGCAGTTCTTC. Translated: CASSPSRAPNNEQFF.